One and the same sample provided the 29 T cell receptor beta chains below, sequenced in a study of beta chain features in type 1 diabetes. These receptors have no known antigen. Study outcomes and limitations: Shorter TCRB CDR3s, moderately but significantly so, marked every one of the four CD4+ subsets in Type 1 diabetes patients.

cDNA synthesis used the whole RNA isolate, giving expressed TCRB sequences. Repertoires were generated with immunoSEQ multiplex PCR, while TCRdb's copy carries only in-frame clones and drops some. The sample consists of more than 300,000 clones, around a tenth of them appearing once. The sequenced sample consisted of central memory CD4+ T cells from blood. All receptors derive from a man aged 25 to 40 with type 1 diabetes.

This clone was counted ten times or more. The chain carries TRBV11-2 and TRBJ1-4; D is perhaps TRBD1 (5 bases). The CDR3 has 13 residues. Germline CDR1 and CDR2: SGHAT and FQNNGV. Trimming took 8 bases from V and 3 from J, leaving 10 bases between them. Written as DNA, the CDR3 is TGTGCCAGCTCGAGACAGCCTAATGAAAAACTGTTTTTT. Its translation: CASSRQPNEKLFF.

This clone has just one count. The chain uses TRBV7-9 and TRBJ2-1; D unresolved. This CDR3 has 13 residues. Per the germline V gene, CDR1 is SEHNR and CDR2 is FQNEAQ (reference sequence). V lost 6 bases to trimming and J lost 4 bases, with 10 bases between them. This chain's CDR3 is CASSEDGYNEQFF. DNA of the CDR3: TGTGCCAGCAGTGAAGACGGGTACAATGAGCAGTTCTTC. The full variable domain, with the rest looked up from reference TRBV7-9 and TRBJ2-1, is DTGVSQNPRHKITKRGQNVTFRCDPISEHNRLYWYRQTLGQGPEFLTYFQNEAQLEKSRLLSDRFSAERPKGSFSTLEIQRTEQGDSAMYLCASSEDGYNEQFFGPGTRLTVL.

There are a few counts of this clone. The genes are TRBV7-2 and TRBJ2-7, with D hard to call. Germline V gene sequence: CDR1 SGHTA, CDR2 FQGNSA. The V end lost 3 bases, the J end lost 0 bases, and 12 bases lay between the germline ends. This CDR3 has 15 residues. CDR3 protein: CASSFDPQSSYEQYF. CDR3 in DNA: TGTGCCAGCAGCTTTGACCCTCAGAGCTCCTACGAGCAGTACTTC.

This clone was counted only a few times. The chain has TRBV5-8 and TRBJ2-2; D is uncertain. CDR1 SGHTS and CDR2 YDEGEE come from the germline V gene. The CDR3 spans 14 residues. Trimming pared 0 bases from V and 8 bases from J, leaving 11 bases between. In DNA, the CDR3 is TGTGCCAGCAGCTTGGGTCAGCTGGTGGGGGAGCTGTTTTTT. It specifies CASSLGQLVGELFF.

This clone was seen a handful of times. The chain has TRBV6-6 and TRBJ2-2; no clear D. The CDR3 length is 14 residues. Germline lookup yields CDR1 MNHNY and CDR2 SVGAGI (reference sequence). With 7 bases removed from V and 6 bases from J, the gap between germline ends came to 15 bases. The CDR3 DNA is TGTGCCAGCACCTTACGGGCGGAACCCGGGGAGCTGTTTTTT. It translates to CASTLRAEPGELFF.

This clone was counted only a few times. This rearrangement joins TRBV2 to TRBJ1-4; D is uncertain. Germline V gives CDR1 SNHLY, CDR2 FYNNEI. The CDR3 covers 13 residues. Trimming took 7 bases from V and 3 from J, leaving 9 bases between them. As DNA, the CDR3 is TGTGCCAGCACAAGGGCAGCTAATGAAAAACTGTTTTTT. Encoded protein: CASTRAANEKLFF.

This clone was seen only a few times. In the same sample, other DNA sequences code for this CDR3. The CDR3 here is CASSFGTGASGANVLTF. In DNA form, the CDR3 reads TGCGCCAGCAGCTTTGGGACAGGGGCCTCTGGGGCCAACGTCCTGACTTTC. The chain links TRBV5-1 to TRBJ2-6; 10 bases agree with TRBD1. Germline lookup yields CDR1 SGHRS and CDR2 YFSETQ. The trim removed 2 bases at V and 0 bases at J, leaving 2 bases unmatched. The CDR3 loop spans 17 amino acids.

This chain's CDR3 is CASSFPSGRDQETQYF. The CDR3 DNA reads TGTGCCAGCAGCTTTCCTAGCGGGAGGGACCAAGAGACCCAGTACTTC. The V gene is TRBV5-4, the J gene TRBJ2-5; TRBD2 matches at 12 bases. V was clipped by 2 bases and J by 0 bases; unmatched bases: 2. Germline assignment: CDR1 SGHNT and CDR2 YYREEE (reference sequence). There are 16 residues in the CDR3.

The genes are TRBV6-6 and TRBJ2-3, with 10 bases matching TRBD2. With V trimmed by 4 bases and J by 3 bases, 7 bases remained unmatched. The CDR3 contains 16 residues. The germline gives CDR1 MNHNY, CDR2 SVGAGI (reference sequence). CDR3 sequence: CASSSPGTSETDTQYF. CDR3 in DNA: TGTGCCAGCAGTTCTCCCGGGACTAGCGAGACAGATACGCAGTATTTT.

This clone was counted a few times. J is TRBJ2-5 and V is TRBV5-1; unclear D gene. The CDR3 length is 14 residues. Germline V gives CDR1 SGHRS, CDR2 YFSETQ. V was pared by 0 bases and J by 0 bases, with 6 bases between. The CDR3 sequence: CASSLEPDQETQYF. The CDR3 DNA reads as TGCGCCAGCAGCTTGGAACCGGACCAAGAGACCCAGTACTTC.

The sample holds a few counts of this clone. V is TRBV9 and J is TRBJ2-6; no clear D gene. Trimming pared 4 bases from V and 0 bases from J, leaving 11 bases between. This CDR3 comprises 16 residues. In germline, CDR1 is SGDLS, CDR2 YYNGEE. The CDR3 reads CASSPRVRSGANVLTF. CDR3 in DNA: TGTGCCAGCAGCCCCCGTGTTCGCTCTGGGGCCAACGTCCTGACTTTC.

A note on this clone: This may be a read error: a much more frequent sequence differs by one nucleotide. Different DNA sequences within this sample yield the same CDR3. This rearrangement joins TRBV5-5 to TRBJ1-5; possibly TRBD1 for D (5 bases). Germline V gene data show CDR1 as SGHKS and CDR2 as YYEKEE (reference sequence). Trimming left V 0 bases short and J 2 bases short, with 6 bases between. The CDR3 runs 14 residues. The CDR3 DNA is TGTGCCAGCAGCTTGGGAGGGGGCAATCAGCCCCAGCATTTT. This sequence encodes CASSLGGGNQPQHF.

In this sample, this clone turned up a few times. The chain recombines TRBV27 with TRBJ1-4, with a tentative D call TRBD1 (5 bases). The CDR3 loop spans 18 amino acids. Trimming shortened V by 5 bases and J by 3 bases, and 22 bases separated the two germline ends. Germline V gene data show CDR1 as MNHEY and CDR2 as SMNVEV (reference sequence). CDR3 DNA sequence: TGTGCCAGCAGTCCCGGGACTTCAGGCGGACTAGCTAATGAAAAACTGTTTTTT. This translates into CASSPGTSGGLANEKLFF.

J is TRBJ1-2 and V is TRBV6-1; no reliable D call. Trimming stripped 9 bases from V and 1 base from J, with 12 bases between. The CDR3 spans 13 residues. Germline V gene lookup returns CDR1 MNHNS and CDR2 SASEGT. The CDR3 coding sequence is TGTGCCAGTCTCTTTACAGTTAACTATGGCTACACCTTC. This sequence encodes CASLFTVNYGYTF.

Here the CDR3 reads CASSSGLRGGTDTQYF. The CDR3 nucleotides read TGTGCCAGCAGCTCAGGCCTCCGTGGAGGGACAGATACGCAGTATTTT. The chain joins TRBV7-2 to TRBJ2-3; tentatively, D is TRBD2 (6 bases). V lost 4 bases and J lost 3, with 17 bases in between. The CDR3 contains 16 residues. Germline values: CDR1 SGHTA, CDR2 FQGNSA.

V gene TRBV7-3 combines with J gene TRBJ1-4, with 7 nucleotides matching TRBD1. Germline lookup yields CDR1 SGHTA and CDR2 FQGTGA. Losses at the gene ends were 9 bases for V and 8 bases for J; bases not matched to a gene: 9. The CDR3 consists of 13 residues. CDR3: CASNSYRGEKLFF. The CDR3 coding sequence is TGTGCCAGTAACTCATACAGGGGAGAAAAACTGTTTTTT.

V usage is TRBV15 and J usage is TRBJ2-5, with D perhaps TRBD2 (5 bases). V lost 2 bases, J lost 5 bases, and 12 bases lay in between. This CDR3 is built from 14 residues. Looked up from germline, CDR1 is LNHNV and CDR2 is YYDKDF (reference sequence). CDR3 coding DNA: TGTGCCACCAGCAGACAACCACTAGGGGAGACCCAGTACTTC. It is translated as CATSRQPLGETQYF.

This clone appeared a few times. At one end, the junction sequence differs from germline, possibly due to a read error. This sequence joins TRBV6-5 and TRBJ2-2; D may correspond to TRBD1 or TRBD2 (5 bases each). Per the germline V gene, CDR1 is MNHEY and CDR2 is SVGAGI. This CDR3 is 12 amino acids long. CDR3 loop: CGSGPRAGELFF. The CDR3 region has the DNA TGCGGGTCGGGACCAAGGGCCGGGGAGCTGTTTTTT.

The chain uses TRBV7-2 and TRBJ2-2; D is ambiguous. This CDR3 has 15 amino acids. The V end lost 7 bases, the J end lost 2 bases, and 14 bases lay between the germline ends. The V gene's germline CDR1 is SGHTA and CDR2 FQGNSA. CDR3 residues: CASTPVVHNTGELFF. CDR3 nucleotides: TGTGCCAGCACCCCAGTCGTCCATAACACCGGGGAGCTGTTTTTT.

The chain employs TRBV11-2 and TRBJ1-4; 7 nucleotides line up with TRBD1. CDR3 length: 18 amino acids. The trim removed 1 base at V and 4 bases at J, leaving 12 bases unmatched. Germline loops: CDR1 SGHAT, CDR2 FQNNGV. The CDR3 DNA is TGTGCCAGCAGCTTAGGTCAAGGAAGGGGGCTGAGTAATGAAAAACTGTTTTTT. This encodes CASSLGQGRGLSNEKLFF.

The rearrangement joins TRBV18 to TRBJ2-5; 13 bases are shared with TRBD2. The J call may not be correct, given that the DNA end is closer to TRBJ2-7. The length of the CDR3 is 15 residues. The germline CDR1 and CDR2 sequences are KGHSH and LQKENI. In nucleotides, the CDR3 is TGTGCCAGCTCTCGTGGACTAGCGGGAGATGTCGAGCAGTACTTC. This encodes CASSRGLAGDVEQYF.

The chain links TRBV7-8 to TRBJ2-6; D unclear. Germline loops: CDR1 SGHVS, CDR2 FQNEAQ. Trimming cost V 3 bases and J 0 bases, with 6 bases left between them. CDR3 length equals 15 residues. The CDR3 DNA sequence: TGTGCCAGCAGCTTCCCCAGCTCTGGGGCCAACGTCCTGACTTTC. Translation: CASSFPSSGANVLTF. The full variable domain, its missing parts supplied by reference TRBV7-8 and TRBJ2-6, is GAGVSQSPRYKVAKRGQDVALRCDPISGHVSLFWYQQALGQGPEFLTYFQNEAQLDKSGLPSDRFFAERPEGSVSTLKIQRTQQEDSAVYLCASSFPSSGANVLTFGAGSRLTVL.

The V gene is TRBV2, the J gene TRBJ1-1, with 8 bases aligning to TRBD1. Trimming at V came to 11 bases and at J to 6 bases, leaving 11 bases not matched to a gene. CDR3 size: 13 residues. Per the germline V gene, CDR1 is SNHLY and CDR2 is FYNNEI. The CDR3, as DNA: TGTGCCCGCACCTACAGGGGGATCTCTGAAGCTTTCTTT. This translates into CARTYRGISEAFF.

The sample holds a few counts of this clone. The CDR3 region has the DNA TGTGCCAGCAGCTTGGCCGTTAGCACAGATACGCAGTATTTT. Amino acids: CASSLAVSTDTQYF. V is TRBV5-4 and J is TRBJ2-3; D gene unclear. V lost 0 bases and J 0 bases, leaving 5 bases between the germline ends. CDR1 is SGHNT, CDR2 YYREEE, per germline (reference sequence). CDR3 size: 14 residues.

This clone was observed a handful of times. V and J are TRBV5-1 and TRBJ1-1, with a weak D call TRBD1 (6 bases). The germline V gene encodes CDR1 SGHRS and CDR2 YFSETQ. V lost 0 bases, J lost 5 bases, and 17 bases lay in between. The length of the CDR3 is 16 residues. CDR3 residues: CASSLAGGRGLTEAFF. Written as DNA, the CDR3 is TGCGCCAGCAGCTTGGCCGGGGGCAGGGGTCTGACTGAAGCTTTCTTT.

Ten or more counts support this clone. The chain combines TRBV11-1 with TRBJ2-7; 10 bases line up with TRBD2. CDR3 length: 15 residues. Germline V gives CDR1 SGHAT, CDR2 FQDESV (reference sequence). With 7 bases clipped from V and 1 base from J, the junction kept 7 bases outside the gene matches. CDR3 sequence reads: CASTYGLAASYEQYF. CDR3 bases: TGTGCCAGCACCTACGGACTAGCGGCATCCTACGAGCAGTACTTC.

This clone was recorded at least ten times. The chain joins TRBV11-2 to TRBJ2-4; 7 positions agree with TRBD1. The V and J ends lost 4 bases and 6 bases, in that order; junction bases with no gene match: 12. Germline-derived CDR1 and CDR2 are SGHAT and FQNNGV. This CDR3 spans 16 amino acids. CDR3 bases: TGTGCCAGCAGCTCACGGACAGGAAGGACTTCAAACATTCAGTACTTC. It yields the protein CASSSRTGRTSNIQYF.

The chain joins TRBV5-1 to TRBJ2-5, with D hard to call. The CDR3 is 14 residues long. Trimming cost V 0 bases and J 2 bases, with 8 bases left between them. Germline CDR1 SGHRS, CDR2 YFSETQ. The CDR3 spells CASSLGRFQETQYF. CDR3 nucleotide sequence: TGCGCCAGCAGCTTGGGAAGGTTTCAAGAGACCCAGTACTTC. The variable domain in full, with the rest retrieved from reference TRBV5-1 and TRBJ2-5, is KAGVTQTPRYLIKTRGQQVTLSCSPISGHRSVSWYQQTPGQGLQFLFEYFSETQRNKGNFPGRFSGRQFSNSRSEMNVSTLELGDSALYLCASSLGRFQETQYFGPGTRLLVL.

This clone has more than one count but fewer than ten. This chain's CDR3 is CASSYSGGRREKLFF. The CDR3 nucleotides read TGTGCCAGCAGTTACTCGGGGGGACGTCGTGAAAAACTGTTTTTT. The chain employs TRBV6-5 and TRBJ1-4; D might be TRBD1 (5 bases). CDR1 and CDR2 from the germline V gene are MNHEY and SVGAGI. V was shortened by 0 bases and J by 7 bases, with 12 bases between the two germline ends. The CDR3 is 15 residues long.